These T cell receptor beta chains were read from a single sample in a study of cytotoxic CD8 clonotypes in ibrutinib-treated CLL. TCRdb keeps only in-frame clones here, not all; method: immunoSEQ multiplex PCR. The sample has some 200,000 clones, approximately 68% seen once. The input for sequencing was PBMCs, taken after 24 months of ibrutinib treatment. The receptors were sampled from a human donor with chronic lymphocytic leukemia. CDR3s include the opening cysteine and the closing phenylalanine or tryptophan. The D gene is left open where the match is weak. Only part of the rows carry a size: once, few, many, or a class if the clone is expanded.

>NA|TRBD1|TRBV19|15|TRBJ2-1
TGTGCCAGTAGTACCTGGGACAGAGCCTACAATGAGCAGTTCTTC
CASSTWDRAYNEQFF
>NA|TRBD1|TRBV29-1|14|TRBJ2-7
TGCAGCGTTTCCCCCGGGACAGGGGGCCACGAGCAGTACTTC
CSVSPGTGGHEQYF
>NA|TRBD1|TRBV19|16|TRBJ1-2
TGTGCCAGTAGTATAGACCGGGACAGGGGGCGTTCTGGCTACACCTTC
CASSIDRDRGRSGYTF
>NA|TRBD2|TRBV5-1|16|TRBJ2-7
TGCGCCAGCAGCTTGGAAACTAGCGGATACTCCTACGAGCAGTACTTC
CASSLETSGYSYEQYF
>NA|NA|TRBV10-3|13|TRBJ2-7
TGTGCCATCAGTGAGTCCACTGGCTACGAGCAGTACTTC
CAISESTGYEQYF
>NA|TRBD1|TRBV7-9|12|TRBJ2-7
TGTGCCAGCAGCTTTACAGGGGACGAGCAGTACTTC
CASSFTGDEQYF
>NA|TRBD1|TRBV30|14|TRBJ2-3
TGTGCCTGGACCCAGGGGGCCATAGGGGATACGCAGTATTTT
CAWTQGAIGDTQYF
>NA|TRBD1|TRBV30|14|TRBJ1-1
TGTGCCTGGAGTAGGGACAGGGCAAACACTGAAGCTTTCTTT
CAWSRDRANTEAFF
>NA|NA|TRBV7-3|17|TRBJ2-3
TGTGCCAGCAGCCCACTCAAATCAGGGGTCGGCACAGATACGCAGTATTTT
CASSPLKSGVGTDTQYF
>NA|TRBD1|TRBV6-5|14|TRBJ2-7
TGTGCCAGCAGCAGAGGACAGGGAGCCTACGAGCAGTACTTC
CASSRGQGAYEQYF
>NA|NA|TRBV4-3|15|TRBJ1-4
TGCGCCAGCAGCCAACTAGGGGTAACTAATGAAAAACTGTTTTTT
CASSQLGVTNEKLFF
>NA|NA|TRBV28|15|TRBJ2-5
TGTGCCAGCAGTTCCGGAGGACACCTCCGGGAGACCCAGTACTTC
CASSSGGHLRETQYF
>NA|TRBD2|TRBV28|15|TRBJ2-4
TGTGCCAGCAGTCTCCTAGCGGGAGGGCCTCAGATTCAGTACTTC
CASSLLAGGPQIQYF
>NA|NA|TRBV7-6|13|TRBJ2-1
TGTGCCAGCAGCCCCCGGGGGTTCAATGAGCAGTTCTTC
CASSPRGFNEQFF
>NA|NA|TRBV13|13|TRBJ2-1
TGTGCCAGCAGCTTAGACCGGGCTAATGAGCAGTTCTTC
CASSLDRANEQFF
>NA|TRBD1|TRBV29-1|12|TRBJ2-7
TGCAGCGTTGATACAGGGGGCGACGAGCAGTACTTC
CSVDTGGDEQYF
>NA|NA|TRBV4-2|16|TRBJ1-4
TGTGCCAGCAGCCGCCTAGGGGGTGCAACTAATGAAAAACTGTTTTTT
CASSRLGGATNEKLFF
>NA|TRBD2|TRBV15|15|TRBJ2-1
TGTGCCACCAGCAGTGGCGGGAGGGGCTACAATGAGCAGTTCTTC
CATSSGGRGYNEQFF
>NA|NA|TRBV6-5|14|TRBJ2-5
TGTGCCAGCAGTTACAATTTAGCGGAAGAGACCCAGTACTTC
CASSYNLAEETQYF
>few|TRBD1|TRBV12-5|17|TRBJ1-4
TGTGCTAGTGGTCCTCCGGGACAGGGACTTAATAATGAAAAACTGTTTTTT
CASGPPGQGLNNEKLFF
>NA|NA|TRBV29-1|10|TRBJ2-5
TGCAGCGTCTTACAAGAGACCCAGTACTTC
CSVLQETQYF
>NA|NA|TRBV5-4|16|TRBJ2-5
TGTGCCAGCAGCCCGGCGGGCAAGAGATCAATGGAGACCCAGTACTTC
CASSPAGKRSMETQYF
>once|TRBD2|TRBV11-2|15|TRBJ2-4
TGTGCCAGCAGCTCGGGACTAGCGGGAGCAGACATTCAGTACTTC
CASSSGLAGADIQYF
>NA|NA|TRBV7-3|13|TRBJ2-1
TGTGCCAGCAGCTTAGGTAGTTTGAATGAGCAGTTCTTC
CASSLGSLNEQFF
>NA|NA|TRBV11-3|13|TRBJ2-2
TGTGCCAGCAGCCCCTCCCTCACCGGGGAGCTGTTTTTT
CASSPSLTGELFF
>few|NA|TRBV18|14|TRBJ1-4
TGTGCCAGCGAAACCGGGACTCTTAATGAAAAACTGTTTTTT
CASETGTLNEKLFF
>NA|TRBD2|TRBV30|14|TRBJ2-3
TGTGCCTGGAGTGTACCAGCGGGAGAAGATACGCAGTATTTT
CAWSVPAGEDTQYF
>NA|NA|TRBV19|13|TRBJ2-5
TGTGCCAGTAGTATTTTGGGGGAAGAGACCCAGTACTTC
CASSILGEETQYF
>once|TRBD1|TRBV28|15|TRBJ1-2
TGTGCCAGCAGTTTATGGGGACAGGAAGACTATGGCTACACCTTC
CASSLWGQEDYGYTF
>NA|TRBD2|TRBV7-2|16|TRBJ2-7
TGTGCCAGCAGCTTACTGTCCGGGACTAGCGGCTACGAGCAGTACTTC
CASSLLSGTSGYEQYF
>NA|NA|TRBV5-1|15|TRBJ2-2
TGCGCCAGCAGCCTGGCCGGGACGAACACCGGGGAGCTGTTTTTT
CASSLAGTNTGELFF
>many|TRBD1|TRBV7-9|14|TRBJ2-7
TGTGCCAGCAGCCGCACAGGGGTGAGCTACGAGCAGTACTTC
CASSRTGVSYEQYF
>NA|TRBD2|TRBV7-9|15|TRBJ2-1
TGTGCCGCCGAAGGACTAGCGATCGCCTACAATGAGCAGTTCTTC
CAAEGLAIAYNEQFF
>NA|NA|TRBV9|17|TRBJ1-1
TGTGCCAGCAGCGTAGACCCCAGGGGTTGGTCCGTGACTGAAGCTTTCTTT
CASSVDPRGWSVTEAFF
>NA|NA|TRBV5-1|15|TRBJ2-2
TGCGCCAGTCAAAGGGGGACCTCGGACACCGGGGAGCTGTTTTTT
CASQRGTSDTGELFF
>NA|NA|TRBV19|15|TRBJ1-1
TGTGCCAGTAGTATCCAGGGGCTTTGGGGAACTGAAGCTTTCTTT
CASSIQGLWGTEAFF
>few|NA|TRBV7-2|14|TRBJ2-3
TGTGCCAGCAGCTTAGCTAGCAGGACAGATACGCAGTATTTT
CASSLASRTDTQYF
>few|TRBD1|TRBV7-6|16|TRBJ2-7
TGTGCCAGCAGCTCGGCTTACGGGACAGGGCGCTACGAGCAGTACTTC
CASSSAYGTGRYEQYF
>NA|NA|TRBV9|14|TRBJ2-5
TGTGCCAGCAGCGTAGCTAGAGGTCGGGAGACCCAGTACTTC
CASSVARGRETQYF